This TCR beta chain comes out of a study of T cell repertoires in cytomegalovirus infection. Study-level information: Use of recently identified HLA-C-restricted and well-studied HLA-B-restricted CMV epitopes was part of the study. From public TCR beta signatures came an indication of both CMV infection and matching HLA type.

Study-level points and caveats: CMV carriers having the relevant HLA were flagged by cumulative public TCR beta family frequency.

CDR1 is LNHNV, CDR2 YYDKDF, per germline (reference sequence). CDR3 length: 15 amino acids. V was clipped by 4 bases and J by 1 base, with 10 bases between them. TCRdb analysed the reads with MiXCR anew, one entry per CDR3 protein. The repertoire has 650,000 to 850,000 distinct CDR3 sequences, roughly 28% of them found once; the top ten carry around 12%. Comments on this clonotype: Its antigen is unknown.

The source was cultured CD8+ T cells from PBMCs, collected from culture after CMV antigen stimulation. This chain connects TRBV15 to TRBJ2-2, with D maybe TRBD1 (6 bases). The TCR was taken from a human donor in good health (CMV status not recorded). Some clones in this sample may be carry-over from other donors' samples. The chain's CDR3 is CATSIRGWNTGELFF. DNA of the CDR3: TGTGCCACCAGCATCAGGGGTTGGAACACCGGGGAGCTGTTTTTT.